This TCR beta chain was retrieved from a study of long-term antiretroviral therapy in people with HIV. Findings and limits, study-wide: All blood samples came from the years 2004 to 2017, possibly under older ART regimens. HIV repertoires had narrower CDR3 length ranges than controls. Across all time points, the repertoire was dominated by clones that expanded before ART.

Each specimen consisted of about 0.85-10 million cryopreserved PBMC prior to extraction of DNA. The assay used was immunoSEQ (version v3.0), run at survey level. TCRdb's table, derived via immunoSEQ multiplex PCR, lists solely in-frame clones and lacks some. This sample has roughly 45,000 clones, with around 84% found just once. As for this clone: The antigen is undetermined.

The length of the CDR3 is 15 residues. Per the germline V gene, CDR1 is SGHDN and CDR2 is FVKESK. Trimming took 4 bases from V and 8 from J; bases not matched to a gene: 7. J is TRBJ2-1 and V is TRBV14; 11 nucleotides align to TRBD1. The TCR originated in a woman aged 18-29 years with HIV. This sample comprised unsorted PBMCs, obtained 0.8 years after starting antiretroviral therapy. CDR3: CASSPYGTGGDEQFF. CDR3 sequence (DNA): TGTGCCAGCAGCCCATACGGGACAGGGGGGGATGAGCAGTTCTTC.